Sequencing of this T cell receptor (beta chain) was carried out in a study of blood T cell repertoires in COVID-19. Across the study: Samples taken during acute and convalescent COVID-19 were collected in the United States, Italy and Spain. Sample material is recorded as cDNA or gDNA derived from T cells, B-cell-depleted T cells, or PBMCs.

Original methodology: Scientists estimated how many nucleated cells there were by amplifying reference gene primers. The data were produced by immunoSEQ multiplex PCR, yet TCRdb's version contains in-frame clones alone and is incomplete. V and J calls and clone size are those listed in that table; D and trimming were worked out from the DNA. The sample shows 160,000 or so clones, around 83% of them seen only once. Trimming shortened V by 0 bases and J by 0 bases, and 10 bases separated the two germline ends. CDR3 length: 16 residues. CDR1 and CDR2 (germline): SGDLS, YYNGEE. Sequenced: peripheral blood. The chain uses TRBV9 and TRBJ2-1; a weak D match, TRBD2 (7 bases). This receptor was obtained from a human donor in a cohort sampled during active COVID-19. The CDR3 sequence is CASSVGRGGSYNEQFF. DNA for the CDR3: TGTGCCAGCAGCGTAGGGAGGGGGGGCTCCTACAATGAGCAGTTCTTC. Supplemented by reference TRBV9 and TRBJ2-1, the full variable domain reads DSGVTQTPKHLITATGQRVTLRCSPRSGDLSVYWYQQSLDQGLQFLIQYYNGEERAKGNILERFSAQQFPDLHSELNLSSLELGDSALYFCASSVGRGGSYNEQFFGPGTRLTVL.